The 10 T cell receptor beta chains below come from one sample, sequenced in a study of early stage breast cancer tumors. Only in-frame clones appear in the TCRdb table, and some are missing; sequencing was by immunoSEQ multiplex PCR. The table records approximately 52,000 clones, roughly four fifths of them present only once. Sequencing was performed on blood. These receptors were obtained from a person aged 50 to 59 with breast cancer.

This clone has only one observation. The V call is TRBV4-3, the J call TRBJ2-2; D ambiguous. V was shortened by 2 bases and J by 2 bases, with 9 bases between the two germline ends. CDR1 LGHNA and CDR2 YSLEER come from the germline V gene. CDR3 length: 15 amino acids. The CDR3 loop reads CASSQRLKNTGELFF. CDR3 bases: TGCGCCAGCAGCCAAAGGCTGAAAAACACCGGGGAGCTGTTTTTT.

V gene TRBV4-2 combines with J gene TRBJ2-2; D might be TRBD2 (6 bases). V was pared by 0 bases and J by 6 bases, with 17 bases between. Germline V CDR1 and CDR2: LGHNA, YNFKEQ. The CDR3 is made up of 17 amino acids. The CDR3 nucleotides read TGTGCCAGCAGCCAAGAGGCGGCAGGGAGGTATGCCGGGGAGCTGTTTTTT. Amino acids: CASSQEAAGRYAGELFF.

On this clone itself: Compared with germline, one end of the junction differs, possibly owing to a read error. The chain links TRBV19 to TRBJ2-3; weak D call: TRBD1 (5 bases). Germline V CDR1 and CDR2: LNHDA, SQIVND (reference sequence). This CDR3 is 13 amino acids long. The CDR3: CASKAEATGTQYF. Here the CDR3 DNA reads TGTGCCAGTAAGGCAGAAGCAACAGGTACGCAGTATTTT.

This clone was recorded only once. This chain's CDR3 is CASLTTISGANVLTF. DNA for the CDR3: TGTGCCAGCTTGACGACGATCTCTGGGGCCAACGTCCTGACTTTC. The gene calls are TRBV28 and TRBJ2-6, with D unresolved. Germline-derived CDR1 and CDR2 are MDHEN and SYDVKM. The CDR3 runs 15 residues. The V and J ends lost 8 bases and 0 bases respectively, with 11 bases between them.

This clone was counted only a few times. The chain has TRBV9 and TRBJ2-2, with a weak D call TRBD2 (5 bases). The CDR3 is made up of 15 amino acids. Germline CDR1 reads SGDLS; CDR2 reads YYNGEE. The V and J ends lost 6 bases and 5 bases respectively, with 17 bases between them. The CDR3 region is CASNPRGSRTGELFF. CDR3 nucleotide sequence: TGTGCCAGCAACCCCCGGGGTAGCCGGACCGGGGAGCTGTTTTTT.

V and J are TRBV7-9 and TRBJ2-5; D is perhaps TRBD1 or TRBD2 (5 bases each). This CDR3 is built from 13 residues. The V gene's germline CDR1 is SEHNR and CDR2 FQNEAQ (reference sequence). Trimming removed 1 base at V and 4 bases at J, with 7 bases between. CDR3 in amino acids: CASSLGGTETQYF. CDR3 in DNA: TGTGCCAGCAGCTTAGGAGGGACAGAGACCCAGTACTTC.

This CDR3 reads CAWSLPVGQASYEQYF. CDR3 DNA sequence: TGTGCCTGGAGCCTACCAGTGGGACAGGCGTCCTACGAGCAGTACTTC. V and J are TRBV30 and TRBJ2-7, with 8 bases aligning to TRBD1. Germline V CDR1 and CDR2: GTSNPN, SVGIG (reference sequence). This CDR3 spans 16 amino acids. With 3 bases clipped from V and 1 base from J, the junction kept 11 bases outside the gene matches.

This chain joins TRBV5-1 and TRBJ1-1; 8 bases align to TRBD1. Germline lookup yields CDR1 SGHRS and CDR2 YFSETQ. The J segment lost 6 bases and the V segment lost 4 bases, leaving 14 bases of the junction unmatched. The CDR3 sequence is 16 residues long. CDR3 bases: TGCGCCAGCAGCGATCAGGGGGCGGGGTTTACCGCTGAAGCTTTCTTT. It specifies CASSDQGAGFTAEAFF. Looking up the rest from reference TRBV5-1 and TRBJ1-1 gives the full variable domain: KAGVTQTPRYLIKTRGQQVTLSCSPISGHRSVSWYQQTPGQGLQFLFEYFSETQRNKGNFPGRFSGRQFSNSRSEMNVSTLELGDSALYLCASSDQGAGFTAEAFFGQGTRLTVV.

This clone was detected a few times. The rearrangement uses TRBV5-1 and TRBJ2-3; 8 nucleotides align to TRBD2. Germline V gene data show CDR1 as SGHRS and CDR2 as YFSETQ. The CDR3 is 14 amino acids. Trimming at V came to 4 bases and at J to 2 bases, leaving 3 bases not matched to a gene. The CDR3, as DNA: TGCGCCAGCAGCACGGGGGGGTACACAGATACGCAGTATTTT. It codes for CASSTGGYTDTQYF.

J is TRBJ2-1 and V is TRBV4-3; 11 nucleotides align to TRBD2. V was pared by 1 base and J by 10 bases, with 6 bases of the junction left unmatched. Germline V CDR1 and CDR2: LGHNA, YSLEER. The CDR3 runs 15 residues. CDR3 DNA sequence: TGCGCCAGCAGCCAAGCCGGGACTAGCGGACGGGAGCAGTTCTTC. Translating gives CASSQAGTSGREQFF.